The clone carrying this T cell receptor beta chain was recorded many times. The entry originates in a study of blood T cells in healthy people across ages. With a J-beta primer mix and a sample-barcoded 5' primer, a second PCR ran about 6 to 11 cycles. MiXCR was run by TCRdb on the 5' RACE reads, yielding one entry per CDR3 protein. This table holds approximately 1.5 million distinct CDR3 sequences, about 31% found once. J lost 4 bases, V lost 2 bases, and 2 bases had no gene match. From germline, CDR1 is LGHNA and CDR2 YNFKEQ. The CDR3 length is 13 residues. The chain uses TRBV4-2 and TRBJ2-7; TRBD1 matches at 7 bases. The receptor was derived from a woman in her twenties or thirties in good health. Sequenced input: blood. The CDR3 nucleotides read TGTGCCAGCAGCCAAACAGGGGTGTACGAGCAGTACTTC. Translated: CASSQTGVYEQYF.